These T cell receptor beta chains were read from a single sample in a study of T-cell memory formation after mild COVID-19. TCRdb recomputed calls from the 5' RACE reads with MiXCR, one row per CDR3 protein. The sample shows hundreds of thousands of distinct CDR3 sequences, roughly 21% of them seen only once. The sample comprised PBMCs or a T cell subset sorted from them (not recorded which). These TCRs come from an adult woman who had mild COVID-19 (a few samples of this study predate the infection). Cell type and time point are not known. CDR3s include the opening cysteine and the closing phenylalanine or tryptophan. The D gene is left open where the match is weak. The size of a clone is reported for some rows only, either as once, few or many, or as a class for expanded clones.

CDR3nt: TGCGCCAGCAGCTTGGGGACAGCCACCTACGAGCAGTACTTC; CDR3aa: CASSLGTATYEQYF; v_gene: TRBV5-1; d_gene: -; abundance: many; j_gene: TRBJ2-7
CDR3nt: TGCGCCAGCAGCTCCACGGTGGGAGCGGTGCAGTTCTTC; CDR3aa: CASSSTVGAVQFF; v_gene: TRBV5-1; d_gene: -; abundance: few; j_gene: TRBJ2-1
CDR3nt: TGTGCCAGCAGTCTAACTCCAACACTGAACACTGAAGCTTTCTTT; CDR3aa: CASSLTPTLNTEAFF; v_gene: TRBV2; d_gene: -; abundance: -; j_gene: TRBJ1-1
CDR3nt: TGTGCCAGCAGTCTTACACAACTTTCGGACTACAATGAGCAGTTCTTC; CDR3aa: CASSLTQLSDYNEQFF; v_gene: TRBV6-6; d_gene: -; abundance: -; j_gene: TRBJ2-1
CDR3nt: TGTGCCAGCGGGATAGGTACTCAGTACTTC; CDR3aa: CASGIGTQYF; v_gene: TRBV6-2/TRBV6-3; d_gene: -; abundance: -; j_gene: TRBJ2-7
CDR3nt: TGCGCCAGCAGCTTGACGACGGCCTCTGGAAACACCATATATTTT; CDR3aa: CASSLTTASGNTIYF; v_gene: TRBV5-1; d_gene: -; abundance: few; j_gene: TRBJ1-3
CDR3nt: TGTGCCAGCAGCCAACCCGGCTCCTACGAGCAGTACTTC; CDR3aa: CASSQPGSYEQYF; v_gene: TRBV4-2; d_gene: -; abundance: many; j_gene: TRBJ2-7
CDR3nt: TGCGCCAGCAGCTTGCGACTAGCTCCCAATGAGCAGTTCTTC; CDR3aa: CASSLRLAPNEQFF; v_gene: TRBV5-1; d_gene: TRBD2; abundance: medium-sized; j_gene: TRBJ2-1
CDR3nt: TGTGCCAGCAGCGGAACAATCCGGGACTCGGCAACCCAGTACTTC; CDR3aa: CASSGTIRDSATQYF; v_gene: TRBV7-2; d_gene: -; abundance: -; j_gene: TRBJ2-5
CDR3nt: TGCGCCAGCAGCTTGGATGGCGTTACCGCAGATACGCAGTATTTT; CDR3aa: CASSLDGVTADTQYF; v_gene: TRBV5-1; d_gene: -; abundance: -; j_gene: TRBJ2-3
CDR3nt: TGTGCCAGCAGCCCCGGGACGACTTTATACTATGGCTACACCTTC; CDR3aa: CASSPGTTLYYGYTF; v_gene: TRBV5-5; d_gene: -; abundance: few; j_gene: TRBJ1-2
CDR3nt: TGTGCCAGCAGTGGTTACTATAATTCACCCCTCCACTTT; CDR3aa: CASSGYYNSPLHF; v_gene: TRBV6-1; d_gene: -; abundance: once; j_gene: TRBJ1-6
CDR3nt: TGTGCCACCAGCAAGGATAACCAAGAGACCCAGTACTTC; CDR3aa: CATSKDNQETQYF; v_gene: TRBV15; d_gene: -; abundance: -; j_gene: TRBJ2-5
CDR3nt: TGTGCCAGCAGTTACGGGGGACAGGGGGTCTACGAGCAGTACTTC; CDR3aa: CASSYGGQGVYEQYF; v_gene: TRBV6-5; d_gene: TRBD1; abundance: few; j_gene: TRBJ2-7
CDR3nt: TGTGCCTGGAGTGTACTTGACCCCGCTAACTATGGCTACACCTTC; CDR3aa: CAWSVLDPANYGYTF; v_gene: TRBV30; d_gene: -; abundance: -; j_gene: TRBJ1-2
CDR3nt: TGTGCCTGGAGTGTACTCGGGACAGCCCGAGAAGGGGGCTACACCTTC; CDR3aa: CAWSVLGTAREGGYTF; v_gene: TRBV30; d_gene: TRBD1; abundance: -; j_gene: TRBJ1-2
CDR3nt: TGCAGCGGACAGAGCACTGAAGCTTTCTTT; CDR3aa: CSGQSTEAFF; v_gene: TRBV29-1; d_gene: -; abundance: -; j_gene: TRBJ1-1
CDR3nt: TGCGCCAGCAGCCCCGGATGGGGGGGCGAGCAGTACTTC; CDR3aa: CASSPGWGGEQYF; v_gene: TRBV4-1; d_gene: TRBD2; abundance: few; j_gene: TRBJ2-7
CDR3nt: TGTGCCTGGAGGAAGCACGACAGGGTTCGGACAGATACGCAGTATTTT; CDR3aa: CAWRKHDRVRTDTQYF; v_gene: TRBV30; d_gene: TRBD1; abundance: -; j_gene: TRBJ2-3
CDR3nt: TGTGCCAGCAGTCCGATCGACCCCGGGAGAACGGTCTTC; CDR3aa: CASSPIDPGRTVF; v_gene: TRBV6-2/TRBV6-3; d_gene: -; abundance: -; j_gene: TRBJ2-1
CDR3nt: TGTGCCAGCAGCTTAGGGAGGATTCGGGACACAGATACGCAGTATTTT; CDR3aa: CASSLGRIRDTDTQYF; v_gene: TRBV11-2; d_gene: -; abundance: few; j_gene: TRBJ2-3
CDR3nt: TGTGCCAGCAGCGTAATAGCTGGGGCGAGCACAGATACGCAGTATTTT; CDR3aa: CASSVIAGASTDTQYF; v_gene: TRBV9; d_gene: -; abundance: -; j_gene: TRBJ2-3
CDR3nt: TGTGCCAGCAGCCTGGGCGGGGGGGGCCGCTACAATGAGCAGTTCTTC; CDR3aa: CASSLGGGGRYNEQFF; v_gene: TRBV7-2; d_gene: TRBD2; abundance: few; j_gene: TRBJ2-1
CDR3nt: TGTGCCACCAGCAGAGATGAAAATGACAATGAGCAGTTCTTC; CDR3aa: CATSRDENDNEQFF; v_gene: TRBV15; d_gene: -; abundance: few; j_gene: TRBJ2-1
CDR3nt: TGCAGCGTTGCTGAGGGCCCCGTGGACTATGGCTACACCTTC; CDR3aa: CSVAEGPVDYGYTF; v_gene: TRBV29-1; d_gene: -; abundance: few; j_gene: TRBJ1-2